Each of the 15 T cell receptor beta chains below was sequenced from the same sample in a study of blood T cell repertoires in COVID-19. The method was immunoSEQ multiplex PCR; TCRdb's version includes in-frame clones alone and lacks a portion of them. Among 150,000 to 180,000 clones listed, 83% were seen once. Sequences were obtained from peripheral blood. The receptors stem from an older woman with COVID-19, enrolled during active disease.

The chain uses TRBV3-1 (or the pseudogene TRBV3-2) and TRBJ2-7; possibly TRBD1 for D (5 bases). This CDR3 is 13 amino acids long. Germline-derived CDR1 and CDR2 are LGHDT and YNNKEL (reference sequence). The V gene lost 6 bases and the J gene lost 0 bases, with 9 bases spanning the gap. CDR3 in DNA: TGTGCCAGCAGACGACAGAGCTCCTACGAGCAGTACTTC. Its protein product is CASRRQSSYEQYF.

The V call is TRBV29-1, the J call TRBJ1-3; D is ambiguous. This CDR3 has 15 residues. Germline values: CDR1 SQVTM, CDR2 ANQGSEA. V gave up 0 bases and J gave up 2 bases, with 11 bases separating them. In nucleotides, the CDR3 is TGCAGCGTTGAAGATGATCCAAGCACTGGAAACACCATATATTTT. This encodes CSVEDDPSTGNTIYF. The complete variable domain, with remaining parts taken from reference TRBV29-1 and TRBJ1-3, reads SAVISQKPSRDICQRGTSLTIQCQVDSQVTMMFWYRQQPGQSLTLIATANQGSEATYESGFVIDKFPISRPNLTFSTLTVSNMSPEDSSIYLCSVEDDPSTGNTIYFGEGSWLTVV.

The chain joins TRBV9 to TRBJ2-1; D gene unclear. Germline values: CDR1 SGDLS, CDR2 YYNGEE. V lost 1 base and J lost 0, with 8 bases in between. This CDR3 is 15 amino acids long. The chain's CDR3 is CASSVLLSSYNEQFF. For the CDR3, the DNA is TGTGCCAGCAGCGTACTCCTGAGCTCCTACAATGAGCAGTTCTTC.

The chain joins TRBV7-3 to TRBJ1-6; 7 nucleotides match TRBD1. The V segment lost 3 bases and the J segment 7 bases; nucleotides outside the gene matches: 3. The CDR3 extends over 14 amino acids. The V gene's germline CDR1 is SGHTA and CDR2 FQGTGA. CDR3 nucleotides: TGTGCCAGCAGCTTTTCAGGGGGGAATTCACCCCTCCACTTT. This gives the protein CASSFSGGNSPLHF.

V is TRBV29-1 and J is TRBJ2-3, with D unclear. CDR1 is SQVTM, CDR2 ANQGSEA, per germline. Trimming left V 7 bases short and J 7 bases short, with 15 bases between. This CDR3 region has 12 residues. The CDR3 is CSAEASLHTQYF. CDR3 nucleotide sequence: TGCAGCGCAGAAGCAAGTCTTCATACGCAGTATTTT.

The CDR3, as DNA: TGTGCCAGTAGTCTGGGAGCGGGAGGGGCCTACGAGCAGTACTTC. This sequence encodes CASSLGAGGAYEQYF. The chain couples TRBV19 to TRBJ2-7, with 10 bases lining up with TRBD2. The CDR3 contains 15 residues. CDR1 is LNHDA, CDR2 SQIVND, per germline (reference sequence). Trimming cost V 5 bases and J 2 bases; bases outside gene matches: 6.

This clone was found a few times. This chain connects TRBV10-2 to TRBJ2-5, with D possibly being TRBD1 (6 bases). Trimming stripped 2 bases from V and 2 bases from J, with 15 bases between. The CDR3 extends over 16 amino acids. Germline CDR1 WSHSY, CDR2 SAAADI. CDR3 nucleotide sequence: TGCGCCAGCAGTGAGATAGGGACACCCACACAAGAGACCCAGTACTTC. Translation: CASSEIGTPTQETQYF.

V usage is TRBV6-6 and J usage is TRBJ1-5; the match to TRBD1 covers 7 bases. The junction had 7 bases not matched to a gene; V was cut back by 5 bases and J by 3 bases. The germline gives CDR1 MNHNY, CDR2 SVGAGI (reference sequence). The CDR3 is made up of 15 amino acids. In DNA, the CDR3 is TGTGCCAGCAGTCCCGAGGGACAGTTCAATCAGCCCCAGCATTTT. The encoded protein is CASSPEGQFNQPQHF.

The chain has TRBV19 and TRBJ1-6; a weak D match, TRBD1 (6 bases). This CDR3 region has 13 residues. Trimming left V 9 bases short and J 8 bases short, with 14 bases between. Germline V CDR1 and CDR2: LNHDA, SQIVND (reference sequence). The CDR3: CASQGLDHSPLHF. The CDR3 DNA is TGTGCCAGCCAGGGGTTGGATCATTCACCCCTCCACTTT.

The genes are TRBV19 and TRBJ2-7, with 8 nucleotides matching TRBD2. Germline loops: CDR1 LNHDA, CDR2 SQIVND (reference sequence). The CDR3 is 12 amino acids. Trimming removed 6 bases from V and 4 bases from J; junction bases left unmatched: 2. Here the CDR3 DNA reads TGTGCCAGTAGCGGGAGGGCGTACGAGCAGTACTTC. Translating gives CASSGRAYEQYF.

Of note for this clone: Distinct nucleotide sequences in the sample also encode this CDR3. The chain carries TRBV18 and TRBJ1-1, with D perhaps TRBD1 (6 bases). V lost 3 bases and J 3 bases, leaving 11 bases between the germline ends. There are 14 residues in the CDR3. In germline, CDR1 is KGHSH, CDR2 LQKENI. The CDR3 reads CASSPQGRDTEAFF. The CDR3 bases are TGTGCCAGCTCACCCCAGGGGAGGGACACTGAAGCTTTCTTT.

This sequence joins TRBV18 and TRBJ2-5; TRBD1 aligns across 7 bases. Trimming took 3 bases from V and 4 from J; bases not matched to a gene: 5. Per germline, CDR1 KGHSH and CDR2 LQKENI. This CDR3 is built from 14 residues. This chain's CDR3 is CASSPTGAGETQYF. CDR3 sequence (DNA): TGTGCCAGCTCACCTACAGGGGCGGGAGAGACCCAGTACTTC.

This rearrangement joins TRBV9 to TRBJ1-6; the D gene is possibly TRBD1 (5 bases). The ends were cut back, 3 bases at V and 10 bases at J, with 11 bases in the middle. The length of the CDR3 is 13 residues. Germline V gene data show CDR1 as SGDLS and CDR2 as YYNGEE. The CDR3 DNA follows: TGTGCCAGCAGCGGAGGAGGGGTCTCACCCCTCCACTTT. Its translation is CASSGGGVSPLHF.

V and J are TRBV19 and TRBJ1-2; perhaps TRBD1 as D (5 bases). CDR3 length: 18 amino acids. Germline V gene sequence: CDR1 LNHDA, CDR2 SQIVND (reference sequence). Trimming cost V 1 base and J 4 bases, with 22 bases left between them. The chain's CDR3 is CASSIGGRYHRTIYGYTF. The CDR3 DNA reads TGTGCCAGTAGTATAGGGGGCAGGTACCACAGGACTATCTATGGCTACACCTTC.

This clone was seen just once. The chain carries TRBV6-5 and TRBJ2-2; TRBD1 is a possible D gene (5 bases). Deletions cut 0 bases from V and 6 bases from J, with 5 bases between. The CDR3 runs 13 residues. Per germline, CDR1 MNHEY and CDR2 SVGAGI. CDR3: CASSYSGPGELFF. CDR3 bases: TGTGCCAGCAGTTACTCGGGGCCCGGGGAGCTGTTTTTT.